The 27 T cell receptor beta chains below come from one sample, sequenced in a study of blood T cell repertoires in COVID-19. Sequenced by immunoSEQ multiplex PCR; TCRdb stores in-frame clones only, minus some. This sample has about 22,000 clones; about 91% occur once, and the top ten carry around 3.2%. Sequenced: peripheral blood. These receptors were taken from a woman between 70 and 85 years old with active COVID-19.

This clone came up once. The V gene is TRBV19, the J gene TRBJ2-1; a possible D gene is TRBD2 (5 bases). The CDR3 contains 14 residues. The germline CDR1 and CDR2 sequences are LNHDA and SQIVND (reference sequence). Trimming shortened V by 7 bases and J by 7 bases, and 17 bases separated the two germline ends. CDR3: CASNEGGLRNEQFF. DNA of the CDR3: TGTGCCAGTAATGAGGGCGGCCTCCGGAATGAGCAGTTCTTC.

CDR3 nucleotide sequence: TGTGCCAGCAGCTTGGGAGGCTCTAATCAGCCCCAGCATTTT. Its protein is CASSLGGSNQPQHF. The chain employs TRBV5-6 and TRBJ1-5; D is unclear. V dropped 0 bases and J dropped 4 bases, with 8 bases sitting between them. CDR3 length: 14 residues. The germline gives CDR1 SGHDT, CDR2 YYEEEE.

The chain has TRBV11-2 and TRBJ1-4, with TRBD1 as a possible D gene (6 bases). Trimming removed 2 bases from V and 8 bases from J, with 15 bases in between. There are 15 residues in the CDR3. The germline gives CDR1 SGHAT, CDR2 FQNNGV. CDR3: CASSLNKGTSEKLFF. The CDR3 DNA reads TGTGCCAGCAGCTTAAATAAAGGGACATCCGAAAAACTGTTTTTT.

This clone was detected a few times. The gene calls are TRBV6-5 and TRBJ1-6; the match to TRBD1 covers 10 bases. V lost 7 bases to trimming and J lost 9 bases; unmatched junction nucleotides: 9. The CDR3 contains 15 residues. The germline V gene encodes CDR1 MNHEY and CDR2 SVGAGI. In DNA, the CDR3 is TGTGCCAGCACCTTCATCGGGGACAGGGGTTCACCCCTCCACTTT. Amino acids: CASTFIGDRGSPLHF.

The rearrangement links TRBV9 to TRBJ1-1, with D possibly being TRBD1 (5 bases). Trimming removed 3 bases at V and 1 base at J, with 16 bases between. This CDR3 is built from 16 residues. The V gene's germline CDR1 is SGDLS and CDR2 YYNGEE. As DNA, the CDR3 is TGTGCCAGCAGCGCCGACAGCCTCTTATGGAACACTGAAGCTTTCTTT. It is translated as CASSADSLLWNTEAFF. Combining the CDR3 with reference TRBV9 and TRBJ1-1 gives the whole variable domain DSGVTQTPKHLITATGQRVTLRCSPRSGDLSVYWYQQSLDQGLQFLIQYYNGEERAKGNILERFSAQQFPDLHSELNLSSLELGDSALYFCASSADSLLWNTEAFFGQGTRLTVV.

For this clone: A read error may account for a junction end that differs from germline. This chain connects TRBV7-8 to TRBJ2-4, with 9 bases identical to TRBD1. The CDR3 is made up of 13 amino acids. The germline V gene encodes CDR1 SGHVS and CDR2 FQNEAQ. The DNA for the CDR3 is TGTGCCAGCAGCCGGGACAGGGTTACGGGTTTCCACTTC. Its translation: CASSRDRVTGFHF. Filled out from reference TRBV7-8 and TRBJ2-4, the complete variable domain reads GAGVSQSPRYKVAKRGQDVALRCDPISGHVSLFWYQQALGQGPEFLTYFQNEAQLDKSGLPSDRFFAERPEGSVSTLKIQRTQQEDSAVYLCASSRDRVTGFHFGAGTRLSVL.

With respect to this clone: A junction end diverges from the germline sequence, so it may reflect a read error. The V and J genes are TRBV7-7 and TRBJ2-5; 8 bases map to TRBD2. Per germline, CDR1 SSHAT and CDR2 FNYEAQ (reference sequence). The CDR3 is 15 amino acids. CDR3 in amino acids: CASSLRAGVQETQYF. Here the CDR3 DNA reads TGTGCTAGCAGCTTAAGAGCGGGAGTCCAAGAGACCCAGTACTTC.

This rearrangement joins TRBV5-1 to TRBJ1-5, with no clear D. CDR3 size: 13 residues. Germline V lookup: CDR1 SGHRS, CDR2 YFSETQ. V gave up 4 bases and J gave up 5 bases, with 10 bases separating them. This CDR3 reads CASSPYLDQPQHF. The CDR3 DNA sequence: TGCGCCAGCAGCCCTTATCTCGATCAGCCCCAGCATTTT.

This chain connects TRBV3-1 (or the pseudogene TRBV3-2) to TRBJ2-3; 12 bases fit TRBD2. There are 17 residues in the CDR3. J was trimmed by 1 base and V by 4 bases; bases with no gene match: 6. The germline CDR1 and CDR2 sequences are LGHDT and YNNKEL (reference sequence). In DNA form, the CDR3 reads TGTGCCAGCAGCCCGGGACTAGCGGGCCATCGCACAGATACGCAGTATTTT. Translating gives CASSPGLAGHRTDTQYF.

The chain links TRBV24-1 to TRBJ2-1, with 8 bases fitting TRBD1. Trimming cost V 7 bases and J 11 bases; bases outside gene matches: 3. This CDR3 is 11 amino acids long. Looked up from germline, CDR1 is KGHDR and CDR2 is SFDVKD. The DNA of the CDR3 is TGTGCCACCAGGGGGACAGGCCAGCAGTTCTTC. This encodes CATRGTGQQFF.

V is TRBV6-6 and J is TRBJ2-7; TRBD2 might be the D (5 bases). V was cut by 5 bases and J by 4 bases, with 15 bases left in between. Looked up from germline, CDR1 is MNHNY and CDR2 is SVGAGI (reference sequence). The CDR3 runs to 14 residues. The CDR3 is CASSLTGPGYEQYF. In DNA form, the CDR3 reads TGTGCCAGCAGTCTAACCGGGCCGGGATACGAGCAGTACTTC.

V and J are TRBV7-9 and TRBJ1-2; D is perhaps TRBD1 (5 bases). The CDR3 has 14 amino acids. Trimming removed 1 base at V and 7 bases at J, with 13 bases between. Germline CDR1 is SEHNR and CDR2 is FQNEAQ (reference sequence). CDR3 in amino acids: CASSLGFQGVGYTF. The CDR3 nucleotides read TGTGCCAGCAGCTTAGGTTTTCAGGGCGTTGGCTACACCTTC.

The rearrangement joins TRBV11-3 to TRBJ2-5; TRBD2 matches 10 bases. J lost 4 bases, V lost 1 base, and 6 bases had no gene match. This CDR3 is built from 16 residues. Germline values: CDR1 SGHNT, CDR2 YENEEA. The CDR3 nucleotides read TGTGCCAGCAGCTTAGCCTTAGCGGGAGGTGGAGAGACCCAGTACTTC. Its protein is CASSLALAGGGETQYF.

The genes are TRBV3-1 (or the pseudogene TRBV3-2) and TRBJ2-1; 8 bases line up with TRBD1. CDR3 length: 18 residues. Looked up from germline, CDR1 is LGHDT and CDR2 is YNNKEL (reference sequence). The J segment lost 8 bases and the V segment lost 3 bases, leaving 18 bases of the junction unmatched. The CDR3 bases are TGTGCCAGCAGCCAGCCGACAGGGGTCCAACTAGTTACCGATGAGCAGTTCTTC. It yields the protein CASSQPTGVQLVTDEQFF.

This chain uses TRBV19 with TRBJ2-1; D is unresolved. The germline V gene encodes CDR1 LNHDA and CDR2 SQIVND (reference sequence). Trimming took 5 bases from V and 5 from J, leaving 7 bases between them. CDR3 length equals 12 residues. For the CDR3, the DNA is TGTGCCAGTAGTTCGGCGGACAATGAGCAGTTCTTC. This gives the protein CASSSADNEQFF.

This chain uses TRBV4-1 with TRBJ2-7; D is possibly TRBD2 (5 bases). Trimming pared 1 base from V and 2 bases from J, leaving 9 bases between. The CDR3 is 14 amino acids. From germline, CDR1 is MGHRA and CDR2 YSYEKL. The CDR3 nucleotides read TGCGCCAGCAGCCAAGGAGGGTTAACCTACGAGCAGTACTTC. Residues: CASSQGGLTYEQYF.

The chain employs TRBV28 and TRBJ1-3; 8 nucleotides align to TRBD1. Losses at the gene ends were 7 bases for V and 6 bases for J; bases not matched to a gene: 5. The CDR3 has 13 amino acids. Germline V gives CDR1 MDHEN, CDR2 SYDVKM. CDR3 sequence reads: CASMAGGENTIYF. The CDR3 DNA reads TGTGCCAGCATGGCAGGGGGCGAAAACACCATATATTTT. The entire variable domain, with the rest obtained from reference TRBV28 and TRBJ1-3, is as follows: DVKVTQSSRYLVKRTGEKVFLECVQDMDHENMFWYRQDPGLGLRLIYFSYDVKMKEKGDIPEGYSVSREKKERFSLILESASTNQTSMYLCASMAGGENTIYFGEGSWLTVV.

The V and J genes are TRBV4-1 and TRBJ2-1; TRBD2 matches 7 bases. With 0 bases clipped from V and 4 bases from J, the junction kept 15 bases outside the gene matches. Germline V CDR1 and CDR2: MGHRA, YSYEKL. CDR3 length: 19 residues. CDR3 protein: CASSQEGILRLAEYNEQFF. In DNA form, the CDR3 reads TGCGCCAGCAGCCAAGAAGGGATTTTGCGACTAGCAGAATACAATGAGCAGTTCTTC.

The rearrangement links TRBV5-1 to TRBJ2-1; 14 nucleotides line up with TRBD2. The V and J ends lost 3 bases and 4 bases, in that order; junction bases with no gene match: 6. The CDR3 is 17 residues long. The germline V gene encodes CDR1 SGHRS and CDR2 YFSETQ. DNA of the CDR3: TGCGCCAGCAGCTCCGGGACTAGCGGGAGTAGGTACAATGAGCAGTTCTTC. Protein: CASSSGTSGSRYNEQFF.

The gene calls are TRBV19 and TRBJ2-7; D is possibly TRBD2 (5 bases). Germline CDR1 is LNHDA and CDR2 is SQIVND (reference sequence). V shed 3 bases and J shed 4 bases, with 7 bases lying between them. CDR3 length equals 12 residues. This CDR3 is CASSMSGYEQYF. CDR3 bases: TGTGCCAGTAGTATGTCGGGGTACGAGCAGTACTTC.

V and J are TRBV7-8 and TRBJ2-5; TRBD2 is a possible D gene (5 bases). The CDR3 runs 11 residues. Trimming shortened V by 6 bases and J by 5 bases, and 7 bases separated the two germline ends. CDR1 is SGHVS and CDR2 is FQNEAQ in the germline V gene. This CDR3 reads CASRGVETQYF. CDR3 coding DNA: TGTGCCAGCAGGGGAGTGGAGACCCAGTACTTC. The whole variable domain, filled in from reference TRBV7-8 and TRBJ2-5, reads GAGVSQSPRYKVAKRGQDVALRCDPISGHVSLFWYQQALGQGPEFLTYFQNEAQLDKSGLPSDRFFAERPEGSVSTLKIQRTQQEDSAVYLCASRGVETQYFGPGTRLLVL.

The chain links TRBV10-3 to TRBJ1-1, with 7 bases matching TRBD1. From germline, CDR1 is ENHRY and CDR2 SYGVKD. The junction had 5 bases not matched to a gene; V was cut back by 6 bases and J by 1 base. The CDR3 sequence is 14 residues long. The CDR3 here is CAIRKDRSNTEAFF. The CDR3 DNA follows: TGTGCCATCAGAAAGGACAGGTCGAACACTGAAGCTTTCTTT.

The chain has TRBV6-6 and TRBJ2-7; the D is unclear. With 5 bases removed from V and 0 bases from J, the gap between germline ends came to 11 bases. This CDR3 has 14 residues. Germline CDR1 and CDR2: MNHNY and SVGAGI (reference sequence). CDR3 residues: CASSQSYYSYEQYF. The DNA of the CDR3 is TGTGCCAGCAGTCAATCCTACTACTCCTACGAGCAGTACTTC.

This chain uses TRBV7-9 with TRBJ1-1; TRBD1 is a possible D gene (5 bases). This CDR3 contains 15 residues. V lost 1 base, J lost 5 bases, and 14 bases lay in between. From germline, CDR1 is SEHNR and CDR2 FQNEAQ (reference sequence). CDR3 nucleotides: TGTGCCAGCAGCTTAGTGGGGGGTCCGAGGACTGAAGCTTTCTTT. Translation: CASSLVGGPRTEAFF.

V and J are TRBV5-3 and TRBJ2-1; 7 bases map to TRBD2. Being an ORF, TRBV5-3 has a function that is uncertain. Trimming removed 1 base from V and 3 bases from J; junction bases left unmatched: 4. CDR3 length: 15 residues. CDR3 sequence reads: CARSLRSGDYNEQFF. CDR3 nucleotide sequence: TGTGCCAGAAGCTTGAGGAGCGGGGACTACAATGAGCAGTTCTTC.

The chain employs TRBV29-1 and TRBJ1-2; no clear D gene. The CDR3 consists of 13 residues. Deletions cut 2 bases from V and 7 bases from J, with 14 bases between. CDR1 and CDR2 (germline): SQVTM, ANQGSEA. The CDR3 sequence is CSVESRLGGGYTF. DNA of the CDR3: TGCAGCGTTGAAAGTCGTCTGGGAGGTGGCTACACCTTC.

The V gene is TRBV5-1, the J gene TRBJ1-5; no definite D call. The CDR3 runs to 15 residues. CDR1 and CDR2 (germline): SGHRS, YFSETQ. V was pared by 4 bases and J by 7 bases, with 18 bases between. Here the CDR3 reads CASSPVPGLVQPQHF. The CDR3 bases are TGCGCCAGCAGCCCAGTCCCGGGGTTGGTCCAGCCCCAGCATTTT.